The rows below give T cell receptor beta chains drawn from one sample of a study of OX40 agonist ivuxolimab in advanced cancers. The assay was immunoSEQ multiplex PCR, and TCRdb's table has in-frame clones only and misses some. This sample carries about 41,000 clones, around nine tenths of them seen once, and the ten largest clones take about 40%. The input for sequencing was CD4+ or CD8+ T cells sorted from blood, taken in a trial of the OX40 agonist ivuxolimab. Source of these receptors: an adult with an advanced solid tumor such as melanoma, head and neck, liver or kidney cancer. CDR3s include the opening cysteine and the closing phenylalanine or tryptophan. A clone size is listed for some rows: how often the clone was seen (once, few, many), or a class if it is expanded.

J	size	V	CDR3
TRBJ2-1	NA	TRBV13	CASSFGRDNEQFF
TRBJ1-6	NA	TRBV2	CASSGGTVNSPLHF
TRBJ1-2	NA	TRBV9	CASSVGGVGGYTF
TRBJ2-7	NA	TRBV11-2	CASSPTGTGYEQYF
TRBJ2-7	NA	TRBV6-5	CASSYGQGGSYEQYF
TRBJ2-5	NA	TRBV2	CASSEAQGQETQYF
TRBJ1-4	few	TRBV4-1	CASRRTGDENEKLFF
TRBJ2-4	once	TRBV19	CASSRSQSNIQYF
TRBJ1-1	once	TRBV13	CASSPRGQRTEAFF
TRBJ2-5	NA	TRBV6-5	CASSYEGTRRETQYF
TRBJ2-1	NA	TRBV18	CASSPWQSEQSYNEQFF
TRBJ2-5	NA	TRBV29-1	CSVDDYQETQYF
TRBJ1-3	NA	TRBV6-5	CASSSDRVFRNTIYF
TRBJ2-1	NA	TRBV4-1	CASSQDGRGTYNEQFF
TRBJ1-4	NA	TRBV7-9	CASSQAASTGFREKLFF
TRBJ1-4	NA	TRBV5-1	CASSLDTTNEKLFF
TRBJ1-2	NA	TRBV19	CASSMLATLYGYTF
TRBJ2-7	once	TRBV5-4	CASSLDRRDYEQYF
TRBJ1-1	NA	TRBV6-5	CASSKGRSEAFF
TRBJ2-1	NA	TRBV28	CASLWGGASYNEQFF
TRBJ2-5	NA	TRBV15	CATSRDIIFQETQYF
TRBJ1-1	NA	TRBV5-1	CASSQDRVNTEAFF
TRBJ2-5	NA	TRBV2	CASSAMVGTQETQYF